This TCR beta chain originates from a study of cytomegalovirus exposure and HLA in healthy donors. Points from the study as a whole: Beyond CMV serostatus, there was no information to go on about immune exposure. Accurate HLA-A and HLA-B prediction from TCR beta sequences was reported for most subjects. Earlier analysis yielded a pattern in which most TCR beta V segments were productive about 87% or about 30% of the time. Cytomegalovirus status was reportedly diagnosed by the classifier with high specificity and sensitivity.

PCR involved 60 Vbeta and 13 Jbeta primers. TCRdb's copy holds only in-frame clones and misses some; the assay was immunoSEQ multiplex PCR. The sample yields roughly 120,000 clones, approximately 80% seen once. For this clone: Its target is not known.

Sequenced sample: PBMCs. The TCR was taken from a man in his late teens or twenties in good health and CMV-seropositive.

The CDR3 is CASSQDPVTEKSYEQYF. CDR3 sequence (DNA): TGCGCCAGCAGCCAAGATCCTGTTACAGAGAAGTCCTACGAGCAGTACTTC. The chain is built from TRBV4-1 and TRBJ2-7; D uncertain. CDR1 is MGHRA, CDR2 YSYEKL, per germline. Deletions cut 0 bases from V and 1 base from J, with 16 bases between. The CDR3 runs 17 residues.